This T cell receptor (beta chain) is drawn from a study of blood T cell repertoires in COVID-19. About the study: Samples of COVID-19 (acute and convalescent) were obtained from the United States, Italy and Spain. Sample material is recorded as cDNA or gDNA derived from T cells, B-cell-depleted T cells, or PBMCs.

Some clones are missing from TCRdb's copy, which holds only in-frame ones; the method was immunoSEQ multiplex PCR. The table records approximately 270,000 clones, approximately 88% of them present only once. CDR3 length: 13 residues. Germline lookup yields CDR1 SGHVS and CDR2 FNYEAQ. The V gene lost 3 bases and the J gene lost 1 base, with 7 bases spanning the gap. This clonotype was obtained from a man aged 50 to 60 with acute or convalescent COVID-19. The genes are TRBV7-6 and TRBJ2-7; D is possibly TRBD1 (6 bases). Sequenced: peripheral blood. The CDR3, as DNA: TGTGCCAGCAGCTTCGGACAGTCCTACGAGCAGTACTTC. It codes for CASSFGQSYEQYF.